Below, one T cell receptor beta chain is given with its context. Its cognate antigen is unknown. This sample stems from a study of identical twins. The CDR3 has 15 residues. The V gene lost 5 bases and the J gene lost 4 bases, with 14 bases spanning the gap. Germline V gene sequence: CDR1 MNHNS, CDR2 SASEGT. MiXCR, run by TCRdb on the 5' RACE reads, gives a single entry per CDR3 protein. The sample lists approximately 700,000 distinct CDR3 sequences; roughly 18% were seen once. Findings of the study overall: Cord blood beta clonotypes present at high abundance carried fewer insertions; no such pattern appeared in memory repertoires.

A further study also used this sample, focusing on T cells expressing NK-cell markers. As that report states: Underlying the TCR beta repertoires were sorted CD3+CD56+NKG2C+, CD3+CD56+NKG2C- and CD3+CD56-NKG2C+ T cells.

The material sequenced was PBMCs. This chain joins TRBV6-1 and TRBJ2-2; D unclear. The TCR sequence derives from a woman younger than 35 in good health. The DNA for the CDR3 is TGTGCCAGCAGTCGGGTGGGCATGATCACCGGGGAGCTGTTTTTT. Protein: CASSRVGMITGELFF.